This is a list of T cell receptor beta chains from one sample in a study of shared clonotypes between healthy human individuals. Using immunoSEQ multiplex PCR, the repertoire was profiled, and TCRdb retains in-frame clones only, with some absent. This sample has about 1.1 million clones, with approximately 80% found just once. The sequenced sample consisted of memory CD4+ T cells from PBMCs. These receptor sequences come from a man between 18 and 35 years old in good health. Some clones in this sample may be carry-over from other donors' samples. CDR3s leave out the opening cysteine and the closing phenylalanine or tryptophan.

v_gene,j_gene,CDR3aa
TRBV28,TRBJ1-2,ASSPGTNYGYT
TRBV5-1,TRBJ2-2,ASRGLANTGELF
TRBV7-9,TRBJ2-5,ASSTGETQY
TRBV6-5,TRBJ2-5,ASSYAGTGGQETQY
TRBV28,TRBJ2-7,ASSLGQGSYEQY
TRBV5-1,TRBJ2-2,ASSLAMRGLDTGELF
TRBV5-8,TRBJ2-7,ASSASLAHSYEQY
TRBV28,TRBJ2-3,ASSGLSTDTQY
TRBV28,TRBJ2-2,ASTLGGLFTGELF
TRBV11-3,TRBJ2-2,ASSPRQGGGELF
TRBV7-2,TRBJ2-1,ASSFYYNEQF
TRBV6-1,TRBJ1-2,ASSPVRAYGYT
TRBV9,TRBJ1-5,ASSVGGGGQPQH
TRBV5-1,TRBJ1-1,ASSLTPGVKNTEAF
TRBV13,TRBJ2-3,ASSSRGNTDTQY
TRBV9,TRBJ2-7,ASSVEASGIYEQY
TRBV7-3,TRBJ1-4,ASSIQPLANEKLF
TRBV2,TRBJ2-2,ASSPSGGISGELF
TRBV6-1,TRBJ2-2,ASSDVGQGVMGGELF
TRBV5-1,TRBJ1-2,ASSRRRQGVNYGYT
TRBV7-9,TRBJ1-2,ASRSDRGDYGYT
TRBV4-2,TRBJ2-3,ASSRTGGASTDTQY
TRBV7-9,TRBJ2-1,ASPGRARNEQF
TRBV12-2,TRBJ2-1,ASRWGTSGRVNEQF
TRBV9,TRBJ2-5,ASSAVAGETQY
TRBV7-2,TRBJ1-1,ASSLRLQAEAF
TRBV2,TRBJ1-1,ASSGDSIEAF
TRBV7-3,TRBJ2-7,ASREGGSYEQY
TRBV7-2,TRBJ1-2,ASSRSDRVYGYGYT
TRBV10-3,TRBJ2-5,AISEGGGETQY
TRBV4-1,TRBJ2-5,ASSLPRGNKY
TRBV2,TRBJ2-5,ASSSSGRAETQY